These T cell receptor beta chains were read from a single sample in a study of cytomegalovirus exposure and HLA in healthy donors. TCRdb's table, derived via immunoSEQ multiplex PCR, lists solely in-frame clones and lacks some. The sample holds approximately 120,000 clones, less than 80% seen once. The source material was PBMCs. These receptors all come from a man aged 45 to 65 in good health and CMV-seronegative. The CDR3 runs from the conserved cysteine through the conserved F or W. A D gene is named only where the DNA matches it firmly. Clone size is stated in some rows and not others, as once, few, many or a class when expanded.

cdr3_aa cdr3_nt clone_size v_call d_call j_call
CASSLAGASGLFF TGTGCCAGCAGTTTGGCAGGGGCGTCCGGACTGTTTTTT NA TRBV28 NA TRBJ1-4
CATSRTTGTEAFF TGTGCCACCAGCAGAACGACAGGTACTGAAGCTTTCTTT NA TRBV15 NA TRBJ1-1
CASSGGGYNEQFF TGTGCCAGCAGCGGGGGCGGCTACAATGAGCAGTTCTTC NA TRBV7-9 NA TRBJ2-1
CASSGEGVRDFASYNSPLHF TGCGCCAGCAGTGGGGAAGGGGTCAGGGACTTCGCATCCTATAATTCACCCCTCCACTTT NA TRBV10-2 NA TRBJ1-6
CASSLGARGSEAFF TGTGCCAGCAGCTTAGGGGCCAGGGGGTCTGAAGCTTTCTTT NA TRBV5-5 TRBD1 TRBJ1-1
CASSPGDFQETQYF TGTGCCAGCAGCCCTGGGGACTTCCAAGAGACCCAGTACTTC NA TRBV7-9 NA TRBJ2-5
CASSLVGQGSDTQYF TGTGCCAGCAGCTTGGTGGGACAGGGGTCAGATACGCAGTATTTT few TRBV5-4 TRBD1 TRBJ2-3
CASSGRGEGPQHF TGTGCCAGCAGTGGCAGGGGAGAGGGGCCCCAGCATTTT NA TRBV25-1 NA TRBJ1-5
CASSPNTGLAGADTQYF TGTGCCAGCAGCCCAAACACGGGACTAGCGGGGGCAGATACGCAGTATTTT NA TRBV7-8 TRBD2 TRBJ2-3
CASSQAGTGGETQYF TGTGCCAGCAGCCAAGCGGGGACAGGGGGTGAGACCCAGTACTTC NA TRBV4-2 TRBD1 TRBJ2-5
CASSSGQRNEKLFF TGCGCCAGCAGCTCGGGACAAAGGAATGAAAAACTGTTTTTT NA TRBV5-1 NA TRBJ1-4
CASSPDRFGLNSPLHF TGTGCCAGCAGCCCAGATCGATTTGGGCTTAATTCACCCCTCCACTTT NA TRBV7-9 NA TRBJ1-6
CASSPPEAGDQPQHF TGTGCCAGCTCACCACCCGAGGCAGGGGATCAGCCCCAGCATTTT NA TRBV18 NA TRBJ1-5
CASSPTSNTEAFF TGTGCCAGCAGCCCCACATCGAACACTGAAGCTTTCTTT few TRBV5-4 NA TRBJ1-1